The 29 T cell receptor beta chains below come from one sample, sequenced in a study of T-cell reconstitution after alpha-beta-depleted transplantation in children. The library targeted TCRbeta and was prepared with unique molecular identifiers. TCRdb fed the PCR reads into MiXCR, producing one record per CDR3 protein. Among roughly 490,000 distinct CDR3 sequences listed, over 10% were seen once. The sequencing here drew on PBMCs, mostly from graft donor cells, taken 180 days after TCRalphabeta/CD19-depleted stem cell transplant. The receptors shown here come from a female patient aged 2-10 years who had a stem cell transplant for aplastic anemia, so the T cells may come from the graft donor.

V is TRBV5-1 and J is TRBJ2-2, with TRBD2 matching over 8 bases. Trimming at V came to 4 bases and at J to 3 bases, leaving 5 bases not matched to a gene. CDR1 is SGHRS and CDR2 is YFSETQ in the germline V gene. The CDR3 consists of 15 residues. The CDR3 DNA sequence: TGCGCCAGCAGCGTCACTAGCGGACACACCGGGGAGCTGTTTTTT. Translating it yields CASSVTSGHTGELFF.

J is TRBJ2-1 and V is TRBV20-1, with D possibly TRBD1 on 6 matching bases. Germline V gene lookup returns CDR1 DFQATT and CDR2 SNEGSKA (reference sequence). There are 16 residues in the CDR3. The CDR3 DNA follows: TGCAGAGCTCGACACCTGGACAGATCCCAATCGGGTGAGCAGTTCTTC. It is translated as CRARHLDRSQSGEQFF.

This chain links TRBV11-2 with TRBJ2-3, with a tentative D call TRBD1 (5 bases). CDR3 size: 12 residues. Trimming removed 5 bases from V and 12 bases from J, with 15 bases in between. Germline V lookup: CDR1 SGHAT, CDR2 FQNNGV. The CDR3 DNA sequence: TGTGCCAGCAGCCTACCAGGGCGAGACCAGTATTTT. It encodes CASSLPGRDQYF.

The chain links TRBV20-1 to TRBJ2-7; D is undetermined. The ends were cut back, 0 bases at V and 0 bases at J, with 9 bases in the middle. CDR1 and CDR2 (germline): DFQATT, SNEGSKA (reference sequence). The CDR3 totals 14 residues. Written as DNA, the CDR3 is TGCAGTGCTAGAGATCCTTCAAGCTCCTACGAGCAGTACTTC. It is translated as CSARDPSSSYEQYF.

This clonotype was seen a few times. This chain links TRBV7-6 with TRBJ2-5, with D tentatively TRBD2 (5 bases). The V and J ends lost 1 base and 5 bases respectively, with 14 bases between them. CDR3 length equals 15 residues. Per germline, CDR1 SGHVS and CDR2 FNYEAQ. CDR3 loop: CASSLGAVAGETQYF. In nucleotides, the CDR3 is TGTGCCAGCAGCTTAGGGGCAGTTGCGGGCGAGACCCAGTACTTC.

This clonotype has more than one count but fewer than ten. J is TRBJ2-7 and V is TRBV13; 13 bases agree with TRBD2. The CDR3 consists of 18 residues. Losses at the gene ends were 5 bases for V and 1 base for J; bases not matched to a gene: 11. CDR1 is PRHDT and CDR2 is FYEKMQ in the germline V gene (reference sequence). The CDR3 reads CASSLGLAGYITSYEQYV. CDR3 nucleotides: TGTGCCAGCAGCCTGGGACTAGCGGGATATATAACTTCCTACGAGCAGTACGTC.

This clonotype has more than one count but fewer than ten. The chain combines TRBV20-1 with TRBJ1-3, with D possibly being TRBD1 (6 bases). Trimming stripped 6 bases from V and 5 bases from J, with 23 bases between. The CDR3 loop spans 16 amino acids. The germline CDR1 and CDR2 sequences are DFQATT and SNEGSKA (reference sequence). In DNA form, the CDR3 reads TGCAGTGCCATGAGTGGGGGGCATTCACGGAGAAACACCATATATTTT. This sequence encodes CSAMSGGHSRRNTIYF.

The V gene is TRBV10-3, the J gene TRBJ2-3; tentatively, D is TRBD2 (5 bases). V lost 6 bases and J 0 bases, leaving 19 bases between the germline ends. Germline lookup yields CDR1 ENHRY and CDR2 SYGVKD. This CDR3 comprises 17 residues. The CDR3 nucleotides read TGTGCCATCAGGAGAAGTGCGGGCACCCCTAGCACAGATACGCAGTATTTT. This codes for CAIRRSAGTPSTDTQYF.

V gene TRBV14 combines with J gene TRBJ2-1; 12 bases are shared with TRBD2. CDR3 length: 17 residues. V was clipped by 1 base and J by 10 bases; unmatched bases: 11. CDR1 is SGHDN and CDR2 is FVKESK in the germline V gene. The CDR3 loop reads CASSQGGRTSGTEEQFF. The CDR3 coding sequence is TGTGCCAGCAGCCAAGGGGGTCGGACTAGCGGGACAGAAGAGCAGTTCTTC.

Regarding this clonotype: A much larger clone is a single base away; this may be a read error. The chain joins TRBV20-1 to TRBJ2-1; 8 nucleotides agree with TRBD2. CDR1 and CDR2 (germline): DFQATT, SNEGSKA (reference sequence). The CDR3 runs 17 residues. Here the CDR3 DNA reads TGCTGTGCTAGTGAGGCCCCGGGACTAGGCTCCTACAATGAGCAGTTCTTC. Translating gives CCASEAPGLGSYNEQFF.

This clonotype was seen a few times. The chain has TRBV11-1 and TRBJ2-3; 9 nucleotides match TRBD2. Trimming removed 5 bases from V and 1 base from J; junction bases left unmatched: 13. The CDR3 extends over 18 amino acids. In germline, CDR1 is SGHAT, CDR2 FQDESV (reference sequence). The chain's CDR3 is CASSQPPGLALGTDTQYF. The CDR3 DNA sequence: TGTGCCAGCAGCCAGCCGCCGGGACTAGCTCTGGGCACAGATACGCAGTATTTT.

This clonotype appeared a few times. The CDR3 nucleotides are TGCAGTGCTGGGGTCCCTAACTCCTACGAGCAGTACTTC. It translates to CSAGVPNSYEQYF. This chain links TRBV20-1 with TRBJ2-7, with D unresolved. Germline CDR1 reads DFQATT; CDR2 reads SNEGSKA (reference sequence). CDR3 length: 13 amino acids. Trimming removed 5 bases from V and 0 bases from J, with 11 bases in between.

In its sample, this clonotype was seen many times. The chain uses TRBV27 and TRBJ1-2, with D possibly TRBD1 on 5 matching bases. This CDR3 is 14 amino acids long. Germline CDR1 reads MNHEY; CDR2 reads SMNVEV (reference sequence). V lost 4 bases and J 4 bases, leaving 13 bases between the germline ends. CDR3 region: CASSSPRESYGYTF. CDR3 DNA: TGTGCCAGCAGTTCCCCCAGGGAGAGCTATGGCTACACCTTC.

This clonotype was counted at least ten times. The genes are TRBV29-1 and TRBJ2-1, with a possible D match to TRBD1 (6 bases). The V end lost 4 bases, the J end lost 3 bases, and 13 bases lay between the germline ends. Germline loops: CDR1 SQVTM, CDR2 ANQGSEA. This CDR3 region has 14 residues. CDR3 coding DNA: TGCAGCGTTGCCCTCACGACAGGCTACAATGAGCAGTTCTTC. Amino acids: CSVALTTGYNEQFF.

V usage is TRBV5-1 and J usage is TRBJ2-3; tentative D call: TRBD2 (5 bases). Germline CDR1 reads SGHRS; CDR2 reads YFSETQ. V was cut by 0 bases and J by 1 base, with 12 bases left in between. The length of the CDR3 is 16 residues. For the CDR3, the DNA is TGCGCCAGCAGCTTGGGACTAAGAACGGGCACAGATACGCAGTATTTT. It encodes CASSLGLRTGTDTQYF.

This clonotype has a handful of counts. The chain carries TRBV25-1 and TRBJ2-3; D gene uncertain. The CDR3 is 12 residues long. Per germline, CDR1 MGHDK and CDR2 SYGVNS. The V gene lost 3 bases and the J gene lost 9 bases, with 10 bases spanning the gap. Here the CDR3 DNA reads TGTGCCAGCAGTGACTCCCAGCCAACGCAGTATTTT. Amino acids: CASSDSQPTQYF.

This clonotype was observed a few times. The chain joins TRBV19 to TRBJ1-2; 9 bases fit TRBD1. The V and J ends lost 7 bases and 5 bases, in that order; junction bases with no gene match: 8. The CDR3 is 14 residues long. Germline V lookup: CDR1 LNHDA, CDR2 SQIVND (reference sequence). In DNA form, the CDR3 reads TGTGCCAGTACCCGGGACAGGGCATTTTATGGCTACACCTTC. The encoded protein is CASTRDRAFYGYTF.

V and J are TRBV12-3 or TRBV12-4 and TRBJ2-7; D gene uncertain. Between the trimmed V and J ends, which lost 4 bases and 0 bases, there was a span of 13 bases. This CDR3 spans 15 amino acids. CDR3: CASSSRSVSSYEQYF. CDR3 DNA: TGTGCCAGCAGTTCCCGATCAGTTAGCTCCTACGAGCAGTACTTC.

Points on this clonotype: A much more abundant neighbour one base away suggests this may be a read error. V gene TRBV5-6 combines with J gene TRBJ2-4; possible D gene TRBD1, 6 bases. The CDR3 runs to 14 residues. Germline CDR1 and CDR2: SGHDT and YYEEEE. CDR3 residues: CASRPQGAKNSQYF. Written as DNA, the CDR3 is TGTGCCAGCAGACCACAGGGAGCCAAAAACAGTCAGTACTTC. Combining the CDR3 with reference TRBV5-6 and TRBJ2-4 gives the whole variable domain DAGVTQSPTHLIKTRGQQVTLRCSPKSGHDTVSWYQQALGQGPQFIFQYYEEEERQRGNFPDRFSGHQFPNYSSELNVNALLLGDSALYLCASRPQGAKNSQYFGAGTRLSVL.

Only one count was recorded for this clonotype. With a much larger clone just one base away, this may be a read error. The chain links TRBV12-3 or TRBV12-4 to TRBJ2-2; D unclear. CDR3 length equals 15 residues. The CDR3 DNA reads TGTGCCAACAGTTTGGGTCAGGCGAACACCGGGGAGCTGTTTTTT. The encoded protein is CANSLGQANTGELFF.

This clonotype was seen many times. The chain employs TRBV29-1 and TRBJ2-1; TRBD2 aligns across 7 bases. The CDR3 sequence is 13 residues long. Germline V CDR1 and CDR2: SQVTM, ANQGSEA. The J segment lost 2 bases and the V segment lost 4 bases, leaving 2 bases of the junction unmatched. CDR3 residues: CSVGGGPYNEQFF. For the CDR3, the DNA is TGCAGCGTTGGGGGGGGACCCTACAATGAGCAGTTCTTC.

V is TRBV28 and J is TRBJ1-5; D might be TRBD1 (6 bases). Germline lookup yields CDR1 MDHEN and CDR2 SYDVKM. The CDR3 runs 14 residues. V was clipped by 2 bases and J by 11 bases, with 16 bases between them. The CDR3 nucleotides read TGTGCCAGCAGTTTACCAACAGGGTACGTGGCCCAGCATTTT. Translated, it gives CASSLPTGYVAQHF.

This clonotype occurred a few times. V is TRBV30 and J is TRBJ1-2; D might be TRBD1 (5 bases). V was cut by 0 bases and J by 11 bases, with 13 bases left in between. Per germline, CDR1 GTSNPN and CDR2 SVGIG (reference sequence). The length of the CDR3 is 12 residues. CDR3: CAWSVGAGGYTF. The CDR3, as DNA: TGTGCCTGGAGTGTAGGGGCCGGGGGGTACACCTTC.

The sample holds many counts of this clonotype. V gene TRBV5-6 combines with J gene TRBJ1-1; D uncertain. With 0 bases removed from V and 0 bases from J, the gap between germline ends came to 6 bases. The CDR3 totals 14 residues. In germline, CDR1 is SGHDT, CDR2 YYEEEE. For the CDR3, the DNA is TGTGCCAGCAGCTTGGGCGGATTGAACACTGAAGCTTTCTTT. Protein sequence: CASSLGGLNTEAFF.

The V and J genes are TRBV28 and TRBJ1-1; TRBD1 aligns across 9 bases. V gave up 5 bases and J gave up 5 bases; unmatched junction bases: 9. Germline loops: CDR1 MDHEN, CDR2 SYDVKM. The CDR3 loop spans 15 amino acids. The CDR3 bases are TGTGCCAGCAGTGGCCCCGGGACAGGGAGGACTGAAGCTTTCTTT. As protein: CASSGPGTGRTEAFF.

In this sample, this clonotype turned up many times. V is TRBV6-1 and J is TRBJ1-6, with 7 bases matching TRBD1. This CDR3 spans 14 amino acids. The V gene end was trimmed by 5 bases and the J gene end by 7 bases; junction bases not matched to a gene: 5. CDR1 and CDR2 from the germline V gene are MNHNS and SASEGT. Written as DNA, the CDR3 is TGTGCCAGCAGTCAGGACAGGTGGAATTCACCCCTCCACTTT. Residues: CASSQDRWNSPLHF.

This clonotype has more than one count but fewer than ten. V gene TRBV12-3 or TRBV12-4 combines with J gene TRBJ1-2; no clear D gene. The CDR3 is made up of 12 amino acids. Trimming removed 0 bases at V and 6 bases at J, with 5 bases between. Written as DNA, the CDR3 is TGTGCCAGCAGTTTAGCCGCCAATGGCTACACCTTC. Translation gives CASSLAANGYTF.

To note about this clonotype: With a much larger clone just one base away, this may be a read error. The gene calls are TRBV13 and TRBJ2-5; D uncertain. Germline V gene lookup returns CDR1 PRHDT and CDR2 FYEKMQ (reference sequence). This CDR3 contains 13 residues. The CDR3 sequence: CASSLWTQETEYF. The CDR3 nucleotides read TGTGCCAGCAGCTTGTGGACCCAAGAGACCGAGTACTTC.

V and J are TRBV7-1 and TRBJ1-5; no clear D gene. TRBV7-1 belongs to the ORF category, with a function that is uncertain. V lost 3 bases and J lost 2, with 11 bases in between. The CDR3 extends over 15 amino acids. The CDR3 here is CASSSVGGGNQPQHF. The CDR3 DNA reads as TGTGCCAGCAGCTCGGTTGGCGGGGGCAATCAGCCCCAGCATTTT.